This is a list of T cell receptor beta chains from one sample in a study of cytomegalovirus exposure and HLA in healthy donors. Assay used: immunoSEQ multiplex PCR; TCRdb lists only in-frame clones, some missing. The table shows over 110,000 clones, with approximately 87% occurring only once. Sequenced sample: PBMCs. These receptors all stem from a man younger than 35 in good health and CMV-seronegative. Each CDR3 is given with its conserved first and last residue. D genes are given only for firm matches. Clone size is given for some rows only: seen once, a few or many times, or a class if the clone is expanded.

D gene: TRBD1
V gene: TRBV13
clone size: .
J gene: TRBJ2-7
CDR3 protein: CASSSRDSSYEQYF
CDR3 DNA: TGTGCCAGCAGCTCTCGGGACAGCTCCTACGAGCAGTACTTC

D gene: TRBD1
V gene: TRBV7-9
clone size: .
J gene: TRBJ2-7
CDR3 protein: CASSGTGGLEQYF
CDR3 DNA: TGTGCCAGCAGCGGGACAGGTGGGTTGGAGCAGTACTTC

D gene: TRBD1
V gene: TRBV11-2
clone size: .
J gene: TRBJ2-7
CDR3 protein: CASSWGQGAYEQYF
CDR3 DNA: TGTGCCAGCAGCTGGGGACAGGGGGCCTACGAGCAGTACTTC

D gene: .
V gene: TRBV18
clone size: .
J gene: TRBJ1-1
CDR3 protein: CASSPQGRVGEAFF
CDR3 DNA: TGTGCCAGCTCACCCCAGGGCAGGGTGGGTGAAGCTTTCTTT

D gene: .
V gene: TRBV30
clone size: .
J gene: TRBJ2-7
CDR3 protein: CAWGWGGTSYEQYF
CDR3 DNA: TGTGCCTGGGGGTGGGGCGGGACTTCCTACGAGCAGTACTTC

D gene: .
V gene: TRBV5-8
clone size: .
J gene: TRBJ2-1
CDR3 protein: CASSRTNYNEQFF
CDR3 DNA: TGTGCCAGCAGCCGGACTAACTACAATGAGCAGTTCTTC

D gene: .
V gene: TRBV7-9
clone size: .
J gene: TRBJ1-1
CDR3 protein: CASSLPMNTEAFF
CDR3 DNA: TGTGCCAGCAGCTTACCAATGAACACTGAAGCTTTCTTT

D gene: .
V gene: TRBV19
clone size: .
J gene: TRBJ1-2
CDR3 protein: CASSTTFRLYTF
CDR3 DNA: TGTGCCAGTAGTACTACATTCAGGCTATACACCTTC

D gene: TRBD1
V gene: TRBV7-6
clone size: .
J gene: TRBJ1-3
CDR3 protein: CASSLGQGANTIYF
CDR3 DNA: TGTGCCAGCAGCTTGGGACAGGGGGCTAACACCATATATTTT

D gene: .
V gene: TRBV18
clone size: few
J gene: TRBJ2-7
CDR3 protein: CASSPLGVEQYF
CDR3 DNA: TGTGCCAGCTCACCATTGGGAGTCGAGCAGTACTTC

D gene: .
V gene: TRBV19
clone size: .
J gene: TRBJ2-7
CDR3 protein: CASTQRGGGPYEQYF
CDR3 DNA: TGTGCCAGTACTCAAAGAGGGGGGGGCCCCTACGAGCAGTACTTC

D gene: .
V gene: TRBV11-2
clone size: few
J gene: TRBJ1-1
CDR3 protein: CASSSIDRPDTEAFF
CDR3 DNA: TGTGCCAGCAGCTCCATAGACAGGCCGGACACTGAAGCTTTCTTT

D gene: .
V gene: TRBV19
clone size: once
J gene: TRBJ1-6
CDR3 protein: CASRLEYSPLHF
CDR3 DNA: TGTGCCAGTAGGTTGGAGTATTCACCCCTCCACTTT

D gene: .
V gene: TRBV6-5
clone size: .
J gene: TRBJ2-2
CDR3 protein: CASSYPGTGELFF
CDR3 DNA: TGTGCCAGCAGTTACCCAGGTACCGGGGAGCTGTTTTTT

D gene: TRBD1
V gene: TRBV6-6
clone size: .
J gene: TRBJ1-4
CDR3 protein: CASSGTGGRGEKLFF
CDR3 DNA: TGTGCCAGCAGTGGGACAGGGGGCCGGGGTGAAAAACTGTTTTTT